This TCR beta chain stems from a study of cytomegalovirus exposure and HLA in healthy donors (TCRdb year 2017). Concerning the study at large: The 670 or so repertoires of the first cohort and the approximately 130 validation repertoires were produced on the same platform, according to a later analysis. High-throughput TCR immunosequencing, statistical association of individual TCRs with disease status, and machine learning were combined to predict cytomegalovirus infection status. The aim of the study was to test whether cataloging public T cell receptors could identify signatures of past pathogen exposure. Besides the first cohort of roughly 700 subjects, a separate validation cohort made up of 120 different subjects was used. What the work shows at the level of the full study, not this receptor alone: A later analysis had no HLA typing for the validation cohort, so co-occurrence there was scored across all 130 or so repertoires. A total of fewer than 200 TCR beta chains were listed by the study as associated with cytomegalovirus. Three of the identified cytomegalovirus-associated TCR beta chains were confirmed in vitro to be specific for cytomegalovirus antigens. Most TCR sequences were observed very rarely across donors, whereas some public TCRs were present in many individuals. The authors suggested that the approach could potentially be extended to other disease states and immunological phenotypes. In a later analysis, TCRs clustered in the first cohort were found to also tend to co-occur in the roughly 110 validation repertoires, with about 93% of cluster scores above 0. Cytomegalovirus status was reported to be diagnosed by the classifier with high specificity and sensitivity in both the original and validation cohorts.

Turning to this clone: There is no known antigen for this receptor. The input lacks base qualities; no much larger clone sits a single base away.

Separate from the approximately 700-subject first cohort, the validation cohort of about 130 subjects was the group to which the donors belonged. The CDR3 has 18 amino acids, counting the end cysteine and phenylalanine. Solely the CDR3 DNA is kept, with 54 bases framed from the first base. CDR1 and CDR2, looked up from the germline V gene (reference sequence), are MNHEY and SMNVEV. V loses 5 bases at its end and J loses 7 bases; junction bases beyond the gene matches: 20. The method behind the library was the immunoSEQ multiplex PCR assay. The study's own analysis went as follows. A statistical classification framework was built to diagnose cytomegalovirus status from the catalog of TCR beta chain sequences. In TCRdb, the immuneACCESS table is reduced to in-frame sequences with V and J assigned. These tables do not hold every clone; where another copy was compared, an unresolved V gene accounts for under half, and the others remain unexplained. The V and J calls and clone size were taken over from that table, and D and trimming were inferred from the DNA. Recorded for this sample are roughly 150,000 clones; 88% of them occurred a single time. Of the sample, 2.5% to 3% falls within the top ten clones.

The clonotype comes from a young man in good health and CMV-seronegative. The material sequenced was PBMCs. This chain joins TRBV27 to TRBJ1-1; 9 of the junction bases match TRBD1. The CDR3 here reads CASSPYSGTGGAKGEAFF. The DNA is TGTGCCAGCAGTCCTTATTCGGGAACAGGGGGCGCGAAAGGTGAAGCTTTCTTT.